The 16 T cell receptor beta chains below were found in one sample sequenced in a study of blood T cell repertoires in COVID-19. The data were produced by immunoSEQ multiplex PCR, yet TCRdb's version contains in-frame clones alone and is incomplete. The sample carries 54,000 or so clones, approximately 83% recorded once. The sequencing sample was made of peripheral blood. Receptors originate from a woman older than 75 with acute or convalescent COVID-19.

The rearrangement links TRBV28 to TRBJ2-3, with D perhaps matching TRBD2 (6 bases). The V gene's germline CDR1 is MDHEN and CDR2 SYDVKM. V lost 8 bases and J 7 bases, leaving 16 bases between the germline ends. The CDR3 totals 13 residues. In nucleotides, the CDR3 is TGTGCCAGCTGGGAGCGGGTTTTCAATACGCAGTATTTT. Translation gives CASWERVFNTQYF.

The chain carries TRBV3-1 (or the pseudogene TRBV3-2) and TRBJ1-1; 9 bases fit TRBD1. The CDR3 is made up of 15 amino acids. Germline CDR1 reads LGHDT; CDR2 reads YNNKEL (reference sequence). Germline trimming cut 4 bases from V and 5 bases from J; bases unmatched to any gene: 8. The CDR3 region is CASSLRDRVRTEAFF. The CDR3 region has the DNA TGTGCCAGCAGCCTCCGGGACAGGGTGAGGACTGAAGCTTTCTTT.

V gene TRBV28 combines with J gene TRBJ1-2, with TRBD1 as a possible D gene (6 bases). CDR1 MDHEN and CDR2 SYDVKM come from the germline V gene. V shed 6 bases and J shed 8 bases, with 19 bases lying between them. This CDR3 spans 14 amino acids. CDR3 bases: TGTGCCAGCAGACAACCCACAGGGTGGGAAGGCTACACCTTC. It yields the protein CASRQPTGWEGYTF.

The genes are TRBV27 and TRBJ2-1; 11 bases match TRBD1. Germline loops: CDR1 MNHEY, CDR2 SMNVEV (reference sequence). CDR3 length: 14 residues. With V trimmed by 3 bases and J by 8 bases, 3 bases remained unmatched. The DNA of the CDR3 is TGTGCCAGCAGTTTTCGGACAGGGGGCTATGAGCAGTTCTTC. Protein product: CASSFRTGGYEQFF.

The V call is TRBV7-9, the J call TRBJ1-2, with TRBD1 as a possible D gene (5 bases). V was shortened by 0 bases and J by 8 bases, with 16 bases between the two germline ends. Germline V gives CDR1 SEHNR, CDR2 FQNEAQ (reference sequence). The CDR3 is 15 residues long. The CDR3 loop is CASSLAISAGPGYTF. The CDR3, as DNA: TGTGCCAGCAGCTTAGCGATATCGGCAGGGCCGGGCTACACCTTC.

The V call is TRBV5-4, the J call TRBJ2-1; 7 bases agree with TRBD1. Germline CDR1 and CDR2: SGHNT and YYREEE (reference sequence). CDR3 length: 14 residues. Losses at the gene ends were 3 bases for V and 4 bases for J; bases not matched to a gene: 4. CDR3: CASSSGTVYNEQFF. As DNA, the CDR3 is TGTGCCAGCAGCTCCGGGACAGTTTACAATGAGCAGTTCTTC.

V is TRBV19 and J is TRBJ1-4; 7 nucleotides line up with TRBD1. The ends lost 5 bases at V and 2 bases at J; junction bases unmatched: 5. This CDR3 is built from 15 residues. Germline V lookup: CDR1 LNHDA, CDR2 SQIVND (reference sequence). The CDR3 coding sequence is TGTGCCAGTAGTTTTCCGGACAGGACTAATGAAAAACTGTTTTTT. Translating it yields CASSFPDRTNEKLFF. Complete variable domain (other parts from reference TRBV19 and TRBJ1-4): DGGITQSPKYLFRKEGQNVTLSCEQNLNHDAMYWYRQDPGQGLRLIYYSQIVNDFQKGDIAEGYSVSREKKESFPLTVTSAQKNPTAFYLCASSFPDRTNEKLFFGSGTQLSVL.

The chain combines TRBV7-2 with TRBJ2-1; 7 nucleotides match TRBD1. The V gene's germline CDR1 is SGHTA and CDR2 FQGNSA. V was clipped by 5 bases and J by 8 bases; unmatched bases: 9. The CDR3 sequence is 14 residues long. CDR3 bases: TGTGCCAGCAGCCCCTCCAACAGGGGCCATGAGCAGTTCTTC. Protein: CASSPSNRGHEQFF. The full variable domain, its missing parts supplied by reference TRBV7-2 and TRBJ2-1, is GAGVSQSPSNKVTEKGKDVELRCDPISGHTALYWYRQSLGQGLEFLIYFQGNSAPDKSGLPSDRFSAERTGGSVSTLTIQRTQQEDSAVYLCASSPSNRGHEQFFGPGTRLTVL.

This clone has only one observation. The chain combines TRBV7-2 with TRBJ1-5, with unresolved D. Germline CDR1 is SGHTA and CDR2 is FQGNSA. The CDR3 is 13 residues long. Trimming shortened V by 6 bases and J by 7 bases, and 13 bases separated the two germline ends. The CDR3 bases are TGTGCCAGCAGTTCAAACCTAGGACAGCCCCAGCATTTT. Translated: CASSSNLGQPQHF.

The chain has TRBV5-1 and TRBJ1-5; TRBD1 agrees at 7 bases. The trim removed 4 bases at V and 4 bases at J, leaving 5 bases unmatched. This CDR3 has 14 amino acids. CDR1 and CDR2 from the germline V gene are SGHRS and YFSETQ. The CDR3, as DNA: TGCGCCAGCAGCCCGGGACAGATGAATCAGCCCCAGCATTTT. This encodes CASSPGQMNQPQHF.

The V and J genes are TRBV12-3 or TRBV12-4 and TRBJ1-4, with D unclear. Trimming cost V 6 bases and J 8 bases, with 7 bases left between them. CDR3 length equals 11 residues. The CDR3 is CASRAGEKLFF. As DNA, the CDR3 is TGTGCCAGCAGGGCGGGGGAAAAACTGTTTTTT.

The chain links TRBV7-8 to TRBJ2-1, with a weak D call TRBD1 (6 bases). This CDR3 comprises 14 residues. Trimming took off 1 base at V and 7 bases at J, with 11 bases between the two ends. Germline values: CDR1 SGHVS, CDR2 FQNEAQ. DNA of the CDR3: TGTGCCAGCAGCTTAGAATGGGGGCAAAATGAGCAGTTCTTC. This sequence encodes CASSLEWGQNEQFF.

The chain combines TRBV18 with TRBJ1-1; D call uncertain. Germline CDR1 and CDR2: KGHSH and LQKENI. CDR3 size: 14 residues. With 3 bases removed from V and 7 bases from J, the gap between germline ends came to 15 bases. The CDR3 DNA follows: TGTGCCAGCTCACCTTCCGCGAAGAACGGTGAAGCTTTCTTT. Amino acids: CASSPSAKNGEAFF.

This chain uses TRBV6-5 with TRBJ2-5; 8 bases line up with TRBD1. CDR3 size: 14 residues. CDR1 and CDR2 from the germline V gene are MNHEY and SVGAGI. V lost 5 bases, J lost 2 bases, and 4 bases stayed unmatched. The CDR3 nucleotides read TGTGCCAGCAGTCCGGGACAGGCTCAAGAGACCCAGTACTTC. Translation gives CASSPGQAQETQYF.

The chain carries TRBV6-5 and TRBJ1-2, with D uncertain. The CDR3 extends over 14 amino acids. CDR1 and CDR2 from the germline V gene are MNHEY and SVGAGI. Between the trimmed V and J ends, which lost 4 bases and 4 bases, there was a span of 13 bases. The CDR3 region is CASSFGIEGYGYTF. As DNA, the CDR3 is TGTGCCAGCAGTTTCGGGATCGAGGGCTATGGCTACACCTTC.

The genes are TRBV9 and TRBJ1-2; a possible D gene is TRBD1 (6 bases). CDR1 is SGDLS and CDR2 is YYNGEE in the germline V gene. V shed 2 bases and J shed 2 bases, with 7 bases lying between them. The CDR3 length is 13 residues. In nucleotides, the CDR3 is TGTGCCAGCAGCGTTACAGGGAACTATGGCTACACCTTC. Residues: CASSVTGNYGYTF.